Listed below are T cell receptor beta chains from one sample, sequenced in a study of T-cell reconstitution after alpha-beta-depleted transplantation in children. TCRdb itself ran the PCR reads through MiXCR, one entry per CDR3 protein. Among hundreds of thousands of distinct CDR3 sequences listed, approximately 16% were seen once. The sequenced sample was PBMCs from the stem cell graft donor, obtained from the stem cell graft. The origin of the receptors is a human donor who donated a stem cell graft to a child with acute myeloid leukemia. CDR3s include the opening cysteine and the closing phenylalanine or tryptophan. D genes are given only for firm matches.

>TRBV6-1|TRBJ1-2|-
CASSPPRGSNYGYTF
>TRBV12-3/TRBV12-4|TRBJ1-1|TRBD1
CASSPGDRGFVAFF
>TRBV7-2|TRBJ2-7|-
CASSVGSREQYF
>TRBV27|TRBJ1-5|TRBD1
CASSRQGSLNQPQHF
>TRBV4-3|TRBJ2-7|-
CASSQETGFTYEQYF
>TRBV7-2|TRBJ1-2|TRBD1
CASSQGDRGFNYGYTF
>TRBV5-1|TRBJ2-5|-
CASSFPGAQETQYF
>TRBV29-1|TRBJ2-3|TRBD1
CSTGQRTGTQYF
>TRBV20-1|TRBJ2-1|TRBD2
CSASRPTSGGYNEQFF
>TRBV6-1|TRBJ2-6|-
CATTGAGANVLTF
>TRBV5-5|TRBJ2-2|-
CASSVQGSTGELFF
>TRBV7-2|TRBJ1-4|TRBD1
CASSRRTGSGEKLFF
>TRBV20-1|TRBJ1-4|TRBD1
CSARTGYETNEKLFF
>TRBV10-3|TRBJ2-2|-
CAISEEDRGELFF
>TRBV9|TRBJ1-3|-
CASSVDRVNSGNTIYF
>TRBV5-1|TRBJ2-2|-
CASSPLGGERELFF
>TRBV12-3/TRBV12-4|TRBJ1-2|TRBD1
CASQGGQGYGYTF
>TRBV20-1|TRBJ1-2|-
CSARTANYGYTF
>TRBV5-1|TRBJ1-4|-
CASSTGKAGGNEKLFF
>TRBV20-1|TRBJ2-2|-
CSARAGAGELFF
>TRBV12-3/TRBV12-4|TRBJ2-7|-
CASSIVGPTQYEQYF
>TRBV20-1|TRBJ2-5|TRBD1
CSAPKGDRGFRETQYF
>TRBV20-1|TRBJ2-7|TRBD2
CSARDSGGGQIYEQYF